This T cell receptor beta chain was recorded in a study of blood T cell repertoires in COVID-19. On the study more broadly: Sites across the United States, Italy and Spain contributed samples from acute and convalescent COVID-19. PBMCs, B-cell-depleted T cells, or T cells were the source of the cDNA or gDNA that made up the material.

Original data processing: For nucleated cells, counts were estimated from reference gene primer amplification. The data were produced by immunoSEQ multiplex PCR, yet TCRdb's version contains in-frame clones alone and is incomplete. V and J calls and clone size are copied from that table; D and trimming were computed from the DNA. The table lists hundreds of thousands of clones, 85% of them singletons, with 3% to 4% in the top ten. This TCR came from a woman aged 18-35 years with acute or convalescent COVID-19. Sequencing was done on a sample of peripheral blood.

CDR3 sequence: CASSPSGQDVGEAFF. The CDR3, as DNA: TGTGCCAGCAGCCCCTCAGGACAGGACGTCGGTGAAGCTTTCTTT. The gene calls are TRBV6-6 and TRBJ1-1; 7 nucleotides agree with TRBD1. V gave up 6 bases and J gave up 7 bases; unmatched junction bases: 14. The germline V gene has CDR1 MNHNY and CDR2 SVGAGI (reference sequence). CDR3 length: 15 amino acids.